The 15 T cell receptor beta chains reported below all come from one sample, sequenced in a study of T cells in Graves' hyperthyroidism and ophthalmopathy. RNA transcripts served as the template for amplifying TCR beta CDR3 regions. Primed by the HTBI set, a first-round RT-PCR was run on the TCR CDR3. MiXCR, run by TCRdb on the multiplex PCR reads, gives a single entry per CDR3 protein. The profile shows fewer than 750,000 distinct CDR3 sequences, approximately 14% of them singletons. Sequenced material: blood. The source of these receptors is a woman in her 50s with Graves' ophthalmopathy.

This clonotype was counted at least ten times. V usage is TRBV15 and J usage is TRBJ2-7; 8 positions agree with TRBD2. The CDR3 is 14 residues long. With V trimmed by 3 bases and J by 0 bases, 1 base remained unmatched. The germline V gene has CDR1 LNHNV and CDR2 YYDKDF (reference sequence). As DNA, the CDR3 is TGTGCCACCAGCAGCGGGAGGGTCTCCTACGAGCAGTACTTC. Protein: CATSSGRVSYEQYF.

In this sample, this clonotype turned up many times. In nucleotides, the CDR3 is TGTGCCAGCAGCAAAAGCGGGAGGGTCAACGAGCAGTACTTC. It is translated as CASSKSGRVNEQYF. This chain joins TRBV7-2 and TRBJ2-7; 10 nucleotides match TRBD2. V was pared by 5 bases and J by 5 bases, with 6 bases of the junction left unmatched. From germline, CDR1 is SGHTA and CDR2 FQGNSA. The CDR3 runs 14 residues.

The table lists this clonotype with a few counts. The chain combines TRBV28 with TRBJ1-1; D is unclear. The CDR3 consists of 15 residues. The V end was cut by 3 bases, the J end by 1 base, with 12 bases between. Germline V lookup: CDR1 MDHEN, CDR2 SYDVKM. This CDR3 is CASSLAELANTEAFF. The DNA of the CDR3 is TGTGCCAGCAGTTTGGCAGAGCTAGCGAACACTGAAGCTTTCTTT. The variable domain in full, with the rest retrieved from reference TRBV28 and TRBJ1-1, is DVKVTQSSRYLVKRTGEKVFLECVQDMDHENMFWYRQDPGLGLRLIYFSYDVKMKEKGDIPEGYSVSREKKERFSLILESASTNQTSMYLCASSLAELANTEAFFGQGTRLTVV.

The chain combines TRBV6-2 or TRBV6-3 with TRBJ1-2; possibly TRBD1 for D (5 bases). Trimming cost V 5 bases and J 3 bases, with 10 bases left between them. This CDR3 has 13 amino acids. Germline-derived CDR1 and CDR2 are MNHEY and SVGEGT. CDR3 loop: CASSQTVYYGYTF. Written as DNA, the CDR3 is TGTGCCAGCAGTCAGACAGTTTACTATGGCTACACCTTC.

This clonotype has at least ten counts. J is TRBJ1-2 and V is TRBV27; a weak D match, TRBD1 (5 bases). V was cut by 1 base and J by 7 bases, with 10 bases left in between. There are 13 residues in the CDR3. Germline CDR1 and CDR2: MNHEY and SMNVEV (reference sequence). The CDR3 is CASSLLPGGGYTF. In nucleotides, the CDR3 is TGTGCCAGCAGTTTATTGCCCGGGGGTGGCTACACCTTC.

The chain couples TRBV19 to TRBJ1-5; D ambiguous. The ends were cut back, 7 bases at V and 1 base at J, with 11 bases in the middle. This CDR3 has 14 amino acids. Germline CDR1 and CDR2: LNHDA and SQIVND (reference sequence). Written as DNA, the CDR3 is TGTGCCAGTATGGGATTTGGAAGCAATCAGCCCCAGCATTTT. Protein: CASMGFGSNQPQHF. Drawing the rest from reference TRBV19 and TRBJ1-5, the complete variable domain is DGGITQSPKYLFRKEGQNVTLSCEQNLNHDAMYWYRQDPGQGLRLIYYSQIVNDFQKGDIAEGYSVSREKKESFPLTVTSAQKNPTAFYLCASMGFGSNQPQHFGDGTRLSIL.

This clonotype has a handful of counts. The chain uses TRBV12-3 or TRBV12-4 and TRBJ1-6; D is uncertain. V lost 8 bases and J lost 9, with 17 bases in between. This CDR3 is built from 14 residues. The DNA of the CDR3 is TGTGCCAGCGTAACGACGGCAGGTCTTTCACCCCTCCACTTT. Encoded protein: CASVTTAGLSPLHF.

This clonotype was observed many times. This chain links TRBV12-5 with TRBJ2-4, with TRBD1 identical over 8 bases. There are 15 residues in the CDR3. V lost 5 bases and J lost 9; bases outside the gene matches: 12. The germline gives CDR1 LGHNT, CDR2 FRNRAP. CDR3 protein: CASGHNRRGPVIQYF. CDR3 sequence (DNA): TGTGCTAGTGGTCACAATCGCAGGGGGCCTGTCATTCAGTACTTC.

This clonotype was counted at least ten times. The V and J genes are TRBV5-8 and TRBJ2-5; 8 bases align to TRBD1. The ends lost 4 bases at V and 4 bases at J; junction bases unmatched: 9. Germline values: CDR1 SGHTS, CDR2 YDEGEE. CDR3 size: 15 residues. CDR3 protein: CASSLGQGGRETQYF. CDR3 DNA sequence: TGTGCCAGCAGCCTCGGACAGGGAGGAAGAGAGACCCAGTACTTC.

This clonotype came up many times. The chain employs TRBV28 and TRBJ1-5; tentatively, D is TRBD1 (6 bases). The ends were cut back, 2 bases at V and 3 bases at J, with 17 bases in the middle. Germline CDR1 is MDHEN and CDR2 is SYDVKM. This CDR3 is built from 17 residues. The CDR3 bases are TGTGCCAGCAGTTTAGGGCGGTCGGGGGCCATCAATCAGCCCCAGCATTTT. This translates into CASSLGRSGAINQPQHF.

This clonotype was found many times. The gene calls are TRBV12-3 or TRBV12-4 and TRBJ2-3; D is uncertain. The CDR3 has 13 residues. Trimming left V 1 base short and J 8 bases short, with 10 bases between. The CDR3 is CASSLGLKGTQYF. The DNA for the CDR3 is TGTGCCAGCAGTTTAGGACTGAAGGGTACGCAGTATTTT.

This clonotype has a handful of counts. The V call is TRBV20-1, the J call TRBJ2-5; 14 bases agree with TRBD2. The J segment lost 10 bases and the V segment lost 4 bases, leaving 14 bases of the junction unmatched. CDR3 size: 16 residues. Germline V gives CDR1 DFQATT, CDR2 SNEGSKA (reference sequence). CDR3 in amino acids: CSAINSGTSGSFVQYF. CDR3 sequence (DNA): TGCAGTGCTATCAATTCCGGGACTAGCGGGAGTTTCGTCCAGTACTTC.

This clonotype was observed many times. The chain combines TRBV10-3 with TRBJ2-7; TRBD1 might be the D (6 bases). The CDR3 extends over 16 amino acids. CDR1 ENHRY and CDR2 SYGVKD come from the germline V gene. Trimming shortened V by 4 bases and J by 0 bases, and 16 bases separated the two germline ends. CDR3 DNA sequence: TGTGCCATCAGTGGAGGGTCCATCAGGGGCTCCTACGAGCAGTACTTC. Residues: CAISGGSIRGSYEQYF.

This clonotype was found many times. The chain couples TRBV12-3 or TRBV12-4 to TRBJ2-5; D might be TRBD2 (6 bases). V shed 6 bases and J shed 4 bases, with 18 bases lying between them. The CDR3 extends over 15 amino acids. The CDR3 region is CASSRPGGLGETQYF. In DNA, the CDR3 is TGTGCCAGCAGCCGACCCGGAGGGCTGGGAGAGACCCAGTACTTC.

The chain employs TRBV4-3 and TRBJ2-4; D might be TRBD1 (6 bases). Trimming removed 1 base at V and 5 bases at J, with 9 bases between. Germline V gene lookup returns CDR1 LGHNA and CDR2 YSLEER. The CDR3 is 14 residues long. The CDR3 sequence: CASSQGGGENIQYF. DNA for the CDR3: TGCGCCAGCAGCCAAGGAGGGGGAGAAAACATTCAGTACTTC.